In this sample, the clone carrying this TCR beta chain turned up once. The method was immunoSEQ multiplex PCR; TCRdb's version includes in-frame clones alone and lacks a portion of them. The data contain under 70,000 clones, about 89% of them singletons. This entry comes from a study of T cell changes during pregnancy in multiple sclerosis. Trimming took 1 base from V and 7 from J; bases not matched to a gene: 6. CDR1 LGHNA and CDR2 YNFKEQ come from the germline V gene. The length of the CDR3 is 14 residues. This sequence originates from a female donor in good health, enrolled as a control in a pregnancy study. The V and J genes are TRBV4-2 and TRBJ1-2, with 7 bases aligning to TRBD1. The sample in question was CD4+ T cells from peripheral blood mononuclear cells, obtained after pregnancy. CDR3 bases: TGTGCCAGCAGCCAAGGACAGGGAGAGGCTGGCTACACCTTC. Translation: CASSQGQGEAGYTF.